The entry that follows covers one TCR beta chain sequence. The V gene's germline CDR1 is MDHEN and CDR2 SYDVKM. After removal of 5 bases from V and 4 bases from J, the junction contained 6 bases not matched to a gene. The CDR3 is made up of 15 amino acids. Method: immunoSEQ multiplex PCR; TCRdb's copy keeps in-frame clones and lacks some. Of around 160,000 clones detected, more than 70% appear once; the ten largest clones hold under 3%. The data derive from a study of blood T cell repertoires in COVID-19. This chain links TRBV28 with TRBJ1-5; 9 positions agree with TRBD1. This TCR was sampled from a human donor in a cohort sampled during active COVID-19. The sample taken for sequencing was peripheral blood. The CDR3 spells CASSENRGRNQPQHF. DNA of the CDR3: TGTGCCAGCAGTGAAAACAGGGGGCGAAATCAGCCCCAGCATTTT.